Below are 20 T cell receptor beta chains sequenced from a single sample in a study of cytomegalovirus exposure and HLA in healthy donors. This PCR relied on a set of 60 Vbeta primers and 13 Jbeta primers. Sequenced by immunoSEQ multiplex PCR; TCRdb stores in-frame clones only, minus some. The sample lists 95,000 to 150,000 clones; 65% to 90% were seen once. Sample: PBMCs. All receptors derive from a woman in her forties in good health and CMV-seronegative.

This clone was observed once. This chain links TRBV15 with TRBJ2-1; 13 bases line up with TRBD2. From germline, CDR1 is LNHNV and CDR2 YYDKDF (reference sequence). This CDR3 spans 14 amino acids. The J segment lost 6 bases and the V segment lost 5 bases, leaving 1 base of the junction unmatched. CDR3: CATSRTSGSNEQFF. The CDR3, as DNA: TGTGCCACCAGCCGGACTAGCGGGAGCAATGAGCAGTTCTTC.

This chain connects TRBV29-1 to TRBJ2-5, with TRBD2 as a possible D gene (5 bases). Germline CDR1 is SQVTM and CDR2 is ANQGSEA. This CDR3 region has 12 residues. V gave up 7 bases and J gave up 7 bases, with 16 bases separating them. The CDR3 loop reads CSERQVGGTQYF. DNA of the CDR3: TGCAGCGAGCGGCAAGTTGGCGGGACCCAGTACTTC.

The chain recombines TRBV11-2 with TRBJ2-2, with TRBD1 matching over 7 bases. This CDR3 comprises 15 residues. V lost 6 bases and J lost 2; bases outside the gene matches: 6. From germline, CDR1 is SGHAT and CDR2 FQNNGV. CDR3 sequence reads: CASSLGTVNTGELFF. Here the CDR3 DNA reads TGTGCCAGCAGTCTCGGGACAGTCAACACCGGGGAGCTGTTTTTT.

This rearrangement joins TRBV27 to TRBJ2-3; possible D gene TRBD1, 5 bases. The CDR3 contains 16 residues. The V gene's germline CDR1 is MNHEY and CDR2 SMNVEV (reference sequence). V was cut by 5 bases and J by 5 bases, with 20 bases left in between. CDR3 bases: TGTGCCAGCAGTACCAGAATGAGCAGGGCTGAAGATACGCAGTATTTT. As protein: CASSTRMSRAEDTQYF.

This chain uses TRBV28 with TRBJ2-7, with 7 bases aligning to TRBD2. CDR1 is MDHEN and CDR2 is SYDVKM in the germline V gene. The CDR3 length is 13 residues. V lost 4 bases and J lost 2; bases outside the gene matches: 2. The CDR3 loop reads CASSWGGTYEQYF. The CDR3 DNA sequence: TGTGCCAGCAGTTGGGGGGGAACCTACGAGCAGTACTTC. The full variable domain, with the rest looked up from reference TRBV28 and TRBJ2-7, is DVKVTQSSRYLVKRTGEKVFLECVQDMDHENMFWYRQDPGLGLRLIYFSYDVKMKEKGDIPEGYSVSREKKERFSLILESASTNQTSMYLCASSWGGTYEQYFGPGTRLTVT.

As regards this clone: In the same sample, other DNA sequences code for this CDR3. The chain recombines TRBV5-4 with TRBJ2-3; D unclear. Germline CDR1 SGHNT, CDR2 YYREEE (reference sequence). The CDR3 length is 13 residues. V lost 3 bases and J 4 bases, leaving 9 bases between the germline ends. CDR3 nucleotide sequence: TGTGCCAGCAGCTCGGCGACTTCAGATACGCAGTATTTT. Translated, it gives CASSSATSDTQYF.

This clone was seen once. The rearrangement joins TRBV6-1 to TRBJ2-3; D not resolved. Trimming took 8 bases from V and 2 from J, leaving 17 bases between them. The length of the CDR3 is 15 residues. The V gene's germline CDR1 is MNHNS and CDR2 SASEGT. CDR3 residues: CASRLGSLPTDTQYF. Here the CDR3 DNA reads TGTGCCAGCCGGTTGGGCTCTCTGCCCACAGATACGCAGTATTTT.

This chain uses TRBV6-1 with TRBJ2-6, with no clear D. The CDR3 is 16 residues long. The ends were cut back, 3 bases at V and 1 base at J, with 10 bases in the middle. Germline assignment: CDR1 MNHNS and CDR2 SASEGT. The chain's CDR3 is CASSEIEVSGANVLTF. The CDR3, as DNA: TGTGCCAGCAGTGAGATTGAGGTGTCTGGGGCCAACGTCCTGACTTTC.

V gene TRBV28 combines with J gene TRBJ2-7; a possible D gene is TRBD2 (5 bases). The CDR3 totals 16 residues. V was clipped by 3 bases and J by 4 bases, with 19 bases between them. The germline V gene has CDR1 MDHEN and CDR2 SYDVKM. This CDR3 is CASSLVVEAGNYEQYF. CDR3 DNA: TGTGCCAGCAGTTTGGTGGTGGAGGCTGGAAATTACGAGCAGTACTTC. The variable domain in full, completed from reference TRBV28 and TRBJ2-7, reads DVKVTQSSRYLVKRTGEKVFLECVQDMDHENMFWYRQDPGLGLRLIYFSYDVKMKEKGDIPEGYSVSREKKERFSLILESASTNQTSMYLCASSLVVEAGNYEQYFGPGTRLTVT.

The genes are TRBV7-3 and TRBJ2-1; TRBD1 matches 9 bases. J was trimmed by 9 bases and V by 5 bases; bases with no gene match: 11. The CDR3 runs 15 residues. The V gene's germline CDR1 is SGHTA and CDR2 FQGTGA. CDR3 coding DNA: TGTGCCAGCAGCACGACCGGGACAGGGAATGGTGAGCAGTTCTTC. This encodes CASSTTGTGNGEQFF.

This rearrangement joins TRBV4-1 to TRBJ1-2; weak D call: TRBD1 (6 bases). The CDR3 totals 13 residues. Between the trimmed V and J ends, which lost 2 bases and 7 bases, there was a span of 11 bases. The germline V gene has CDR1 MGHRA and CDR2 YSYEKL. Here the CDR3 DNA reads TGCGCCAGCAGCCAAACCGGGACATTTGGCTACACCTTC. It encodes CASSQTGTFGYTF.

The chain carries TRBV4-1 and TRBJ2-5; D possibly corresponds to TRBD2 (6 bases). The V end was cut by 1 base, the J end by 5 bases, with 14 bases between. This CDR3 is built from 15 residues. The germline gives CDR1 MGHRA, CDR2 YSYEKL. The CDR3 DNA follows: TGCGCCAGCAGCCAAGTGTACGGGGCGGGGGAGACCCAGTACTTC. Its protein is CASSQVYGAGETQYF.

J is TRBJ2-7 and V is TRBV10-3; 10 positions agree with TRBD1. Germline CDR1 reads ENHRY; CDR2 reads SYGVKD. V gave up 6 bases and J gave up 4 bases; unmatched junction bases: 9. The CDR3 is 15 amino acids. The CDR3 DNA follows: TGTGCCATCAGCAGACAGGGGGCGCAGACTTACGAGCAGTACTTC. Its translation is CAISRQGAQTYEQYF.

V usage is TRBV5-4 and J usage is TRBJ2-6; 7 bases fit TRBD1. CDR1 SGHNT and CDR2 YYREEE come from the germline V gene (reference sequence). V shed 4 bases, J shed 2 bases, and the junction held 3 bases outside the gene matches. The CDR3 has 15 residues. CDR3 residues: CASSNQGAGANVLTF. CDR3 nucleotide sequence: TGTGCCAGCAGCAACCAGGGGGCTGGGGCCAACGTCCTGACTTTC.

The V gene is TRBV9, the J gene TRBJ2-7; 8 bases are shared with TRBD1. V gave up 4 bases and J gave up 5 bases; unmatched junction bases: 8. This CDR3 spans 14 amino acids. The germline V gene encodes CDR1 SGDLS and CDR2 YYNGEE. CDR3 loop: CASSQWTGSHEQYF. The CDR3 nucleotides read TGTGCCAGCAGCCAATGGACAGGGTCGCACGAGCAGTACTTC.

The chain recombines TRBV7-9 with TRBJ2-2; D ambiguous. Per germline, CDR1 SEHNR and CDR2 FQNEAQ (reference sequence). V was pared by 2 bases and J by 7 bases, with 14 bases between. The CDR3 runs 15 residues. The CDR3, as DNA: TGTGCCAGCAGCTTAAAAAGCCACCATGTCGGGGAGCTGTTTTTT. It codes for CASSLKSHHVGELFF.

This rearrangement joins TRBV19 to TRBJ2-7, with D possibly matching TRBD1 (6 bases). This CDR3 spans 13 amino acids. V lost 4 bases, J lost 4 bases, and 11 bases lay in between. The V gene's germline CDR1 is LNHDA and CDR2 SQIVND (reference sequence). CDR3 loop: CASSRGREYEQYF. For the CDR3, the DNA is TGTGCCAGTAGTAGGGGGCGTGAATACGAGCAGTACTTC.

This clone occurred a few times. The rearrangement links TRBV4-2 to TRBJ2-1; D possibly corresponds to TRBD2 (6 bases). Between the trimmed V and J ends, which lost 4 bases and 5 bases, there was a span of 18 bases. The germline V gene encodes CDR1 LGHNA and CDR2 YNFKEQ. The CDR3 is 16 amino acids. The CDR3 reads CASSLWASGSNNEQFF. The DNA for the CDR3 is TGTGCCAGCAGCCTCTGGGCAAGCGGGTCTAACAATGAGCAGTTCTTC.

The rearrangement joins TRBV18 to TRBJ2-7, with TRBD2 matching 8 bases. CDR1 is KGHSH, CDR2 LQKENI, per germline. This CDR3 has 16 residues. The trim removed 6 bases at V and 4 bases at J, leaving 14 bases unmatched. The CDR3 is CASSSPRSGSLYEQYF. In nucleotides, the CDR3 is TGTGCCAGCTCCTCACCCAGGAGCGGGAGTCTGTACGAGCAGTACTTC.

The rearrangement uses TRBV29-1 and TRBJ2-7; tentatively, D is TRBD2 (6 bases). Germline-derived CDR1 and CDR2 are SQVTM and ANQGSEA. The V end lost 5 bases, the J end lost 3 bases, and 14 bases lay between the germline ends. CDR3 size: 13 residues. The CDR3 loop is CSVRRDWNYEQYF. Written as DNA, the CDR3 is TGCAGCGTTCGGCGGGACTGGAACTACGAGCAGTACTTC.